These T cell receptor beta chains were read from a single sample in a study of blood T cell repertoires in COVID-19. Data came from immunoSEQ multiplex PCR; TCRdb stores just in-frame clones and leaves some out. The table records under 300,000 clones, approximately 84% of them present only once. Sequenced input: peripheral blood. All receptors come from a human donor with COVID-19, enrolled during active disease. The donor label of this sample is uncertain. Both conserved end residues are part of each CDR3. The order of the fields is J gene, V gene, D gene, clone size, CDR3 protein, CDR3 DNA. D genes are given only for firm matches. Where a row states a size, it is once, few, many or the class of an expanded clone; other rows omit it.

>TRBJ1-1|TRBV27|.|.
CASYPVGLNTEAFF
TGTGCCAGCTATCCCGTAGGACTCAACACTGAAGCTTTCTTT
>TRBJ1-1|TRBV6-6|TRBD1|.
CASSYLGQGRNTEAFF
TGTGCCAGCAGTTACTTGGGACAGGGAAGGAACACTGAAGCTTTCTTT
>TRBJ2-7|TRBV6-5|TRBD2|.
CASRTASGDYEQYF
TGTGCCAGCAGGACGGCTAGCGGCGACTACGAGCAGTACTTC
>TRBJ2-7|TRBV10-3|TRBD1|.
CAIGGQGIIYEQYF
TGTGCCATCGGCGGACAGGGTATCATTTACGAGCAGTACTTC
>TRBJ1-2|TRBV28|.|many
CASRYSDILNGYTF
TGTGCCAGCAGGTACTCGGACATCCTTAACGGCTACACCTTC
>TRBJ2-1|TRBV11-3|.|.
CASSLGQPINNEQFF
TGTGCCAGCAGCTTAGGACAGCCCATAAACAATGAGCAGTTCTTC
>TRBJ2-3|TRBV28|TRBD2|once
CASIASGRGADTQYF
TGTGCCAGCATCGCTAGCGGGAGGGGAGCAGATACGCAGTATTTT
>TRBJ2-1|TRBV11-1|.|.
CASSLGAGPGDEQFF
TGTGCCAGCAGCTTAGGGGCGGGTCCTGGGGATGAGCAGTTCTTC
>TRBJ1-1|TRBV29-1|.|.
CSVEMGSSPQGFF
TGCAGCGTTGAAATGGGGAGCTCCCCTCAAGGTTTCTTT
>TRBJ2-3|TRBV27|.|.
CASSLSRGHTQYF
TGTGCCAGCAGTTTATCTAGGGGCCATACGCAGTATTTT
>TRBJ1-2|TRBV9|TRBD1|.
CASSVAGQGAQGYTF
TGTGCCAGCAGCGTAGCTGGACAGGGGGCGCAAGGCTACACCTTC
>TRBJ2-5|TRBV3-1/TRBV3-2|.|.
CASSQDWGRETQYF
TGTGCCAGCAGCCAAGATTGGGGGCGGGAGACCCAGTACTTC
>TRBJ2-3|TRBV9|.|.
CASSVGGYGEADTQYF
TGTGCCAGCAGCGTAGGGGGCTATGGGGAGGCAGATACGCAGTATTTT
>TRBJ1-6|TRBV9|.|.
CASSPSVVADYNSPLHF
TGTGCCAGCAGCCCGAGCGTGGTGGCAGACTATAATTCACCCCTCCACTTT
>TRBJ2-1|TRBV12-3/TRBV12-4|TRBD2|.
CASSSSGSVEQFF
TGTGCCAGCAGCTCTAGCGGGAGTGTTGAGCAGTTCTTC
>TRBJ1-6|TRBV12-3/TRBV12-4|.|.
CASSLANSPLHF
TGTGCCAGCAGTTTGGCTAATTCACCCCTCCACTTT
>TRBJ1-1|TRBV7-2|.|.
CASSQTENTEAFF
TGTGCCAGCAGCCAAACAGAGAACACTGAAGCTTTCTTT
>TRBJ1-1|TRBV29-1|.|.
CSVLSGGGTEAFF
TGCAGCGTGCTGAGCGGGGGTGGGACTGAAGCTTTCTTT
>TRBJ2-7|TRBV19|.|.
CASSPGDPNYGEQYF
TGTGCCAGTAGTCCCGGCGACCCAAACTACGGGGAGCAGTACTTC
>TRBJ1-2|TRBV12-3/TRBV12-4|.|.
CASSLGAAGYTF
TGTGCCAGCAGTTTGGGGGCGGCTGGCTACACCTTC
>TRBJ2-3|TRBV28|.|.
CASSHGTLVTDTQYF
TGTGCCAGCAGCCACGGAACGCTAGTCACAGATACGCAGTATTTT
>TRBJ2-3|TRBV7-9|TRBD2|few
CASSSPLGASGRYTDTQYF
TGTGCCAGCAGCTCCCCCCTGGGGGCTAGCGGGCGCTACACAGATACGCAGTATTTT
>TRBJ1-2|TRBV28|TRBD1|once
CASSPVRTGIYGYTF
TGTGCCAGCAGTCCTGTCCGGACAGGGATATATGGCTACACCTTC
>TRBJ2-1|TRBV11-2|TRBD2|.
CASSLGEAGEGNEQFF
TGTGCCAGCAGCCTAGGAGAAGCGGGAGAAGGGAATGAGCAGTTCTTC
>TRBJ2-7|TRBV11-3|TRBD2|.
CASSQGLVSEQYF
TGTGCCAGCAGTCAGGGACTAGTAAGCGAGCAGTACTTC
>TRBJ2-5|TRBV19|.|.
CASSQGHQETQYF
TGTGCCAGTAGCCAGGGTCACCAAGAGACCCAGTACTTC
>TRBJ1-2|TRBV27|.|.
CASKRHDSDYGYTF
TGTGCCAGCAAACGCCACGACAGCGACTATGGCTACACCTTC
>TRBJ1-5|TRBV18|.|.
CASSPQQGTQPQHF
TGTGCCAGCTCACCACAACAGGGTACTCAGCCCCAGCATTTT
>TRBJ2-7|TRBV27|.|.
CASSPDLQGYEQYF
TGTGCCAGCAGTCCCGACCTACAGGGATACGAGCAGTACTTC
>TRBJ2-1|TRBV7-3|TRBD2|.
CASSLWAGGAYNEQFF
TGTGCCAGCAGCTTATGGGCGGGAGGAGCCTACAATGAGCAGTTCTTC
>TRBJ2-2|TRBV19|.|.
CASKQGGRAITGELFF
TGTGCCAGTAAGCAGGGTGGCAGGGCAATCACCGGGGAGCTGTTTTTT
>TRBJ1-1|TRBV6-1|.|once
CASSDPGTLNTEAFF
TGTGCCAGCAGTGACCCAGGAACCTTGAACACTGAAGCTTTCTTT
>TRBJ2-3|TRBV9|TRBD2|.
CASSVDPGRDSTDTQYF
TGTGCCAGCAGCGTAGATCCCGGGAGGGATAGCACAGATACGCAGTATTTT
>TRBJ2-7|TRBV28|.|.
CASSTPGTIGEQYF
TGTGCCAGCAGTACACCCGGGACAATTGGCGAGCAGTACTTC
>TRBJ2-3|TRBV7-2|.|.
CASSLGRLVTDTQYF
TGTGCCAGCAGCCTGGGGCGGTTAGTCACAGATACGCAGTATTTT
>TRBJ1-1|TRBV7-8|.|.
CASSLGGATNSEAFF
TGTGCCAGCAGCCTTGGCGGGGCGACGAACAGTGAAGCTTTCTTT
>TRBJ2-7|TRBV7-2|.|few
CASSLVGAGSLAEQYF
TGTGCCAGCAGCTTAGTAGGGGCGGGGTCACTGGCAGAGCAGTACTTC
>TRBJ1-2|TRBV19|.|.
CASNPGYDYGYTF
TGTGCCAGTAATCCAGGCTACGACTATGGCTACACCTTC
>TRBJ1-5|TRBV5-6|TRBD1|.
CASSSGQGMYQPQHF
TGTGCCAGCAGCTCGGGACAGGGTATGTATCAGCCCCAGCATTTT
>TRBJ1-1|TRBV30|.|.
CAWKSGVRHLNTEAFF
TGTGCCTGGAAATCCGGGGTCAGACACTTGAACACTGAAGCTTTCTTT
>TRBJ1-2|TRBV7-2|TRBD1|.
CASSLGGTGKGYGYTF
TGTGCCAGCAGCTTAGGTGGGACAGGGAAGGGTTATGGCTACACCTTC
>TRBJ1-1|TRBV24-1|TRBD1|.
CATRGTGVSSTEAFF
TGTGCCACCAGGGGGACAGGGGTGAGTTCGACTGAAGCTTTCTTT
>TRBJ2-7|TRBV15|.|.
CATSRDLTVHEQYF
TGTGCCACCAGCAGAGATTTAACTGTGCACGAGCAGTACTTC
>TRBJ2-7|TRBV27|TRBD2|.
CASSFGRTSPDTYEQYF
TGTGCCAGCAGTTTCGGGAGGACTTCCCCGGACACCTACGAGCAGTACTTC
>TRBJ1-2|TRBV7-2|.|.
CASSLGFWGQGTYGYTF
TGTGCCAGCAGCTTAGGGTTCTGGGGCCAGGGAACCTATGGCTACACCTTC
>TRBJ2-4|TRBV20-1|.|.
CSAADYSIQYF
TGCAGTGCTGCGGACTACAGCATTCAGTACTTC
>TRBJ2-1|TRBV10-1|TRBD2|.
CASSESASGSPYNEQFF
TGCGCCAGCAGTGAGTCGGCTAGCGGGAGCCCATACAATGAGCAGTTCTTC
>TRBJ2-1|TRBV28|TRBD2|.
CASSPPGLAGGRSSYNEQFF
TGTGCCAGCAGTCCTCCGGGACTAGCGGGAGGTCGGAGCTCCTACAATGAGCAGTTCTTC
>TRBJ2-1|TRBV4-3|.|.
CASSPQVGANEQFF
TGCGCCAGCAGCCCCCAGGTGGGGGCGAATGAGCAGTTCTTC
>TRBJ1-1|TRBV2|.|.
CASRVAGVNTEAFF
TGTGCCAGCAGAGTGGCAGGGGTGAACACTGAAGCTTTCTTT
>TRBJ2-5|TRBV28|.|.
CASSFMTHQETQYF
TGTGCCAGCAGTTTTATGACTCACCAAGAGACCCAGTACTTC
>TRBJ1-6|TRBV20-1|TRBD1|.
CSASWTGEGPLHF
TGCAGTGCTAGTTGGACAGGGGAGGGACCCCTCCACTTT
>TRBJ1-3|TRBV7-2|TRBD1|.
CASSLNRGVGNTIYF
TGTGCCAGCAGCTTAAACAGGGGGGTTGGAAACACCATATATTTT
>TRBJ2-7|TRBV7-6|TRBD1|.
CASSLRSGQGYEQYF
TGTGCCAGCAGCTTAAGGTCGGGACAGGGCTACGAGCAGTACTTC
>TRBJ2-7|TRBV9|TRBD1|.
CASSPRTGVGEQYF
TGTGCCAGCAGCCCCCGCACAGGGGTAGGGGAGCAGTACTTC
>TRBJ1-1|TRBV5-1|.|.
CASSSGLGTEAFF
TGCGCCAGCAGCTCAGGGTTGGGAACTGAAGCTTTCTTT
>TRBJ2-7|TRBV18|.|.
CASSPRAEAYEQYF
TGTGCCAGCTCACCCAGAGCGGAGGCCTACGAGCAGTACTTC
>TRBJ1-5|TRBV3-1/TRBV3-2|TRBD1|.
CASSPTSDRGFDQPQHF
TGTGCCAGCAGCCCCACCTCTGACAGGGGGTTCGATCAGCCCCAGCATTTT
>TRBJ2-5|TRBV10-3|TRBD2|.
CAISEMAGEGTQYF
TGTGCCATCAGTGAGATGGCGGGAGAGGGGACCCAGTACTTC
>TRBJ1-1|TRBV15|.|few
CATSRGGNTEAFF
TGTGCCACCAGCAGGGGGGGAAACACTGAAGCTTTCTTT